These 8 T cell receptor beta chains came from one sample sequenced in a study of post-analysis software for immune sequencing data. Findings of the study overall: In patients, TRBV5-6, TRBV5-1 and TRBV20-1 belonged to several TRBV segments found more frequently than in controls.

Unique molecular identifiers were present in the TCR beta cDNA libraries. One entry per CDR3 protein results from TCRdb running MiXCR on the PCR reads. The sample carries about half a million distinct CDR3 sequences, roughly 34% recorded once. No antigen has been assigned to these receptors. The specimen sequenced was blood. These receptors originate from a girl between 2 and 17 years old with multiple sclerosis.

The genes are TRBV5-1 and TRBJ2-3; the D is unclear. The CDR3 has 11 amino acids. Germline CDR1 and CDR2: SGHRS and YFSETQ. V lost 2 bases, J lost 6 bases, and 4 bases lay in between. CDR3 in amino acids: CASSFRDTQYF. DNA of the CDR3: TGCGCCAGCAGCTTTAGGGATACGCAGTATTTT.

This clonotype was detected only a few times. This chain joins TRBV6-5 and TRBJ2-2; no clear D gene. V gave up 4 bases and J gave up 6 bases, with 12 bases separating them. The CDR3 covers 14 residues. Germline values: CDR1 MNHEY, CDR2 SVGAGI. The CDR3 nucleotides are TGTGCCAGCAGTTCGGGCTCACAAGCCGGGGAGCTGTTTTTT. This translates into CASSSGSQAGELFF.

The chain couples TRBV11-2 to TRBJ2-5; TRBD1 agrees at 7 bases. J gave up 3 bases and V 5 bases, and 12 bases lay outside the gene matches. The V gene's germline CDR1 is SGHAT and CDR2 FQNNGV. The CDR3 consists of 16 residues. The CDR3 region is CASSLGDSKGEETQYF. For the CDR3, the DNA is TGTGCCAGCAGCCTAGGGGACAGTAAGGGGGAAGAGACCCAGTACTTC.

The rearrangement uses TRBV5-1 and TRBJ2-3; no firm D call. This CDR3 comprises 14 residues. The germline gives CDR1 SGHRS, CDR2 YFSETQ. The ends were cut back, 0 bases at V and 5 bases at J, with 10 bases in the middle. CDR3 nucleotide sequence: TGCGCCAGCAGCTTGGAGGGTTCCCAAGATACGCAGTATTTT. Protein sequence: CASSLEGSQDTQYF.

V is TRBV20-1 and J is TRBJ2-5; D unresolved. Germline CDR1 is DFQATT and CDR2 is SNEGSKA (reference sequence). V lost 1 base and J 0 bases, leaving 9 bases between the germline ends. The CDR3 covers 14 residues. The CDR3 nucleotides read TGCAGTGCTAGAGGGACCCTGTACCAAGAGACCCAGTACTTC. This codes for CSARGTLYQETQYF.

The rearrangement links TRBV6-6 to TRBJ2-1; 8 bases map to TRBD2. CDR3 length: 15 amino acids. V dropped 6 bases and J dropped 8; count of bases not matched to a gene: 12. CDR1 and CDR2 (germline): MNHNY, SVGAGI (reference sequence). This CDR3 is CASSTLGGAGDEQFF. CDR3 nucleotides: TGTGCCAGCAGCACTCTCGGGGGGGCCGGGGATGAGCAGTTCTTC.

V gene TRBV6-2 or TRBV6-3 combines with J gene TRBJ1-2; TRBD1 might be the D (5 bases). CDR1 and CDR2 from the germline V gene are MNHEY and SVGEGT. The CDR3 runs to 15 residues. The V end was cut by 2 bases, the J end by 0 bases, with 10 bases between. The CDR3 DNA sequence: TGTGCCAGCAGTTACATTCCAGGGACTAACTATGGCTACACCTTC. Translating it yields CASSYIPGTNYGYTF.

In its sample, this clonotype was seen a few times. This chain connects TRBV14 to TRBJ1-6, with a weak D call TRBD1 (6 bases). The CDR3 runs to 15 residues. Germline loops: CDR1 SGHDN, CDR2 FVKESK. The germline V and J ends were trimmed by 1 base and 7 bases, with 11 bases remaining between them. The CDR3 DNA sequence: TGTGCCAGCAGCCAAGCCCCGACAGGAAATTCACCCCTCCACTTT. It codes for CASSQAPTGNSPLHF.